This entry lists 13 T cell receptor beta chains sequenced from one sample in a study of cytomegalovirus exposure and HLA in healthy donors. PCR amplification relied on 60 Vbeta primers (plus 13 Jbeta primers). The repertoire was sequenced with immunoSEQ multiplex PCR; TCRdb's copy has only in-frame clones and lacks some. In the table there are around 150,000 clones, about 70% of which are singletons. Input material: PBMCs. The receptors here all came from a man aged 18-30 years in good health and CMV-seronegative.

The CDR3 loop is CASSLGTGRNEQFF. The CDR3 DNA sequence: TGTGCCAGCAGCCTCGGGACAGGGAGGAATGAGCAGTTCTTC. The chain links TRBV6-5 to TRBJ2-1; TRBD1 matches at 9 bases. The CDR3 extends over 14 amino acids. The germline gives CDR1 MNHEY, CDR2 SVGAGI. Trimming cost V 6 bases and J 7 bases; bases outside gene matches: 7.

The chain couples TRBV7-9 to TRBJ2-3, with 8 positions matching TRBD2. Losses at the gene ends were 5 bases for V and 0 bases for J; bases not matched to a gene: 4. Germline V gene sequence: CDR1 SEHNR, CDR2 FQNEAQ (reference sequence). The CDR3 consists of 15 residues. DNA for the CDR3: TGTGCCAGCAGCCCCGGGGGGGCTAGCACAGATACGCAGTATTTT. This sequence encodes CASSPGGASTDTQYF.

The chain couples TRBV11-2 to TRBJ1-1; no clear D. Germline V gene sequence: CDR1 SGHAT, CDR2 FQNNGV. Trimming removed 2 bases at V and 5 bases at J, with 9 bases between. CDR3 length: 13 residues. The CDR3 DNA sequence: TGTGCCAGCAGCTTACGGGAGACGACTGAAGCTTTCTTT. It encodes CASSLRETTEAFF.

The chain uses TRBV2 and TRBJ2-7; TRBD2 matches 11 bases. The length of the CDR3 is 15 residues. Germline V gives CDR1 SNHLY, CDR2 FYNNEI. V was clipped by 5 bases and J by 6 bases; unmatched bases: 9. The CDR3 region is CASSRTSGRVSEQYF. Written as DNA, the CDR3 is TGTGCCAGCAGTAGAACTAGCGGGAGAGTCTCCGAGCAGTACTTC.

A few counts support this clone. This chain joins TRBV5-6 and TRBJ1-1; 8 bases fit TRBD1. The CDR3 is made up of 17 amino acids. The germline V gene encodes CDR1 SGHDT and CDR2 YYEEEE. V shed 2 bases and J 3 bases; nucleotides not matched to a gene: 12. The CDR3 nucleotides read TGTGCCAGCAGCTTTTGGCGCTTGGGCAGGGGGCACACTGAAGCTTTCTTT. It encodes CASSFWRLGRGHTEAFF.

V and J are TRBV19 and TRBJ2-3, with 9 nucleotides matching TRBD2. Trimming cost V 0 bases and J 1 base; bases outside gene matches: 11. This CDR3 comprises 19 residues. Germline loops: CDR1 LNHDA, CDR2 SQIVND (reference sequence). CDR3: CASSIDQRGALLGTDTQYF. Written as DNA, the CDR3 is TGTGCCAGTAGTATAGATCAGCGGGGGGCCCTCCTTGGCACAGATACGCAGTATTTT.

V usage is TRBV1 and J usage is TRBJ2-4; the D call TRBD1 from the table was never checked on the DNA. TRBV1 is tagged as a pseudogene. The CDR3 is 17 residues long. CDR3 bases: TGCACCAGCAGCCTCCACCAGGACAGGGGATCCAAAAACATTCAGTACTTC. Translation gives CTSSLHQDRGSKNIQYF.

The V gene is TRBV6-5, the J gene TRBJ2-7; D is possibly TRBD1 (5 bases). The CDR3 loop spans 13 amino acids. Trimming took 6 bases from V and 12 from J, leaving 21 bases between them. Germline-derived CDR1 and CDR2 are MNHEY and SVGAGI. CDR3 sequence: CASRSNKGPWPYF. CDR3 bases: TGTGCCAGCAGGTCAAACAAGGGGCCGTGGCCGTACTTC.

The chain is built from TRBV7-9 and TRBJ2-5; weak D call: TRBD1 (5 bases). This CDR3 comprises 13 residues. The V gene's germline CDR1 is SEHNR and CDR2 FQNEAQ (reference sequence). The V end lost 1 base, the J end lost 8 bases, and 11 bases lay between the germline ends. The CDR3 coding sequence is TGTGCCAGCAGCTTAGTGGGGCCCGGCACCCAGTACTTC. It specifies CASSLVGPGTQYF.

The chain combines TRBV9 with TRBJ2-5, with TRBD2 matching over 8 bases. The CDR3 is 15 amino acids. The J segment lost 3 bases and the V segment lost 3 bases, leaving 7 bases of the junction unmatched. CDR1 is SGDLS and CDR2 is YYNGEE in the germline V gene. As DNA, the CDR3 is TGTGCCAGCAGCGACCAGACTAGCGTGGAAGAGACCCAGTACTTC. Translating it yields CASSDQTSVEETQYF.

The V call is TRBV6-8, the J call TRBJ2-1, with D tentatively TRBD1 (5 bases). This CDR3 is 14 amino acids long. Germline lookup yields CDR1 MNHGY and CDR2 SAAAGT. Trimming took 3 bases from V and 3 from J, leaving 9 bases between them. The CDR3: CASSYLDNYNEQFF. The DNA of the CDR3 is TGTGCCAGCAGTTATTTGGACAACTACAATGAGCAGTTCTTC.

A few counts support this clone. The V gene is TRBV28, the J gene TRBJ1-5, with TRBD1 matching 8 bases. This CDR3 comprises 17 residues. CDR1 is MDHEN, CDR2 SYDVKM, per germline. Trimming cost V 4 bases and J 3 bases; bases outside gene matches: 11. The CDR3 loop reads CASSSLVDRANNQPQHF. Here the CDR3 DNA reads TGTGCCAGCAGTTCCTTGGTGGACAGGGCCAACAATCAGCCCCAGCATTTT.

The J gene is TRBJ2-1, the V gene TRBV10-1, with D possibly being TRBD1 (5 bases). Germline values: CDR1 WNHNN, CDR2 SYGVQD (reference sequence). The CDR3 is 15 residues long. The germline V and J ends were trimmed by 4 bases and 0 bases, with 10 bases remaining between them. CDR3 sequence reads: CASSGQTSSYNEQFF. The CDR3 region has the DNA TGCGCCAGCAGTGGACAGACGAGCTCCTACAATGAGCAGTTCTTC.